This T cell receptor (beta chain) stems from a study of blood T cell repertoires in COVID-19. CDR3 size: 17 residues. Germline V lookup: CDR1 KGHSH, CDR2 LQKENI. Trimming cost V 0 bases and J 7 bases; bases outside gene matches: 8. In the study's own analysis: Reference gene primers were amplified, and this amplification served to estimate nucleated cell counts. Assay: immunoSEQ multiplex PCR; the TCRdb copy retains only in-frame clones and omits some. V, J and clone size are those of that table, while D and trimming were read from the DNA. The data show about 140,000 clones, around 73% seen once. The chain is built from TRBV18 and TRBJ2-1; 11 bases are a match to TRBD2. The receptor's source is a woman aged 45-65 years with active or convalescent COVID-19. The sample comprised peripheral blood. The CDR3 bases are TGTGCCAGCTCACCACCGTCCGGGACTAGCGGTTCAAATGAGCAGTTCTTC. Protein sequence: CASSPPSGTSGSNEQFF.